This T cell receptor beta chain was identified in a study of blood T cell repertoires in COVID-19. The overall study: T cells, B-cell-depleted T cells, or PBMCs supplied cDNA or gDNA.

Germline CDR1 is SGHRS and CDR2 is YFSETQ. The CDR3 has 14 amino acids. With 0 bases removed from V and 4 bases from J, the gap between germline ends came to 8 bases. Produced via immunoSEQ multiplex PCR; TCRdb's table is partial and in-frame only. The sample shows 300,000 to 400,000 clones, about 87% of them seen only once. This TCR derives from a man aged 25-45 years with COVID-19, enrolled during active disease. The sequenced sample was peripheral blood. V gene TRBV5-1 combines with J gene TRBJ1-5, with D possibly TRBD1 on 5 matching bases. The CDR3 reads CASSLGGDNQPQHF. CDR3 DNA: TGCGCCAGCAGCTTGGGGGGGGATAATCAGCCCCAGCATTTT.